Following are 24 T cell receptor beta chains from one sample sequenced in a study of siplizumab effects on memory and regulatory T cells. The data were produced by immunoSEQ multiplex PCR, yet TCRdb's version contains in-frame clones alone and is incomplete. Here the sample spans some 100,000 clones, about 94% being singletons. Sequenced sample: non-Treg CD4+ T cells sorted from blood. The source of these receptors is a human donor in good health.

The V and J genes are TRBV18 and TRBJ1-1; D may be TRBD1 (5 bases). This CDR3 has 16 residues. Per germline, CDR1 KGHSH and CDR2 LQKENI. V lost 4 bases to trimming and J lost 1 base, with 16 bases between them. The CDR3 nucleotides are TGTGCCAGCTCACGAGACAGATGGAAGACGAACACTGAAGCTTTCTTT. It specifies CASSRDRWKTNTEAFF.

This chain connects TRBV7-9 to TRBJ1-5; D is possibly TRBD1 (6 bases). V was pared by 5 bases and J by 5 bases, with 22 bases between. The germline V gene encodes CDR1 SEHNR and CDR2 FQNEAQ (reference sequence). The CDR3 totals 17 residues. CDR3 bases: TGTGCCAGCAGCCCCCACCGACAGGCAGAGATCGATCAGCCCCAGCATTTT. Amino acid sequence: CASSPHRQAEIDQPQHF. The full variable domain, rest sourced from reference TRBV7-9 and TRBJ1-5, is DTGVSQNPRHKITKRGQNVTFRCDPISEHNRLYWYRQTLGQGPEFLTYFQNEAQLEKSRLLSDRFSAERPKGSFSTLEIQRTEQGDSAMYLCASSPHRQAEIDQPQHFGDGTRLSIL.

The V and J genes are TRBV18 and TRBJ1-6; D is perhaps TRBD1 (5 bases). With 1 base removed from V and 10 bases from J, the gap between germline ends came to 11 bases. The length of the CDR3 is 14 residues. Per germline, CDR1 KGHSH and CDR2 LQKENI. The CDR3 coding sequence is TGTGCCAGCTCACCACAGCCAGGGAACTCACCCCTCCACTTT. Encoded protein: CASSPQPGNSPLHF.

The genes are TRBV28 and TRBJ1-1, with D perhaps TRBD1 (5 bases). Germline CDR1 MDHEN, CDR2 SYDVKM. Trimming removed 6 bases at V and 3 bases at J, with 20 bases between. The CDR3 sequence is 16 residues long. In nucleotides, the CDR3 is TGTGCCAGCAGGTCTACCCGGGGACGTGGAGACACTGAAGCTTTCTTT. Encoded protein: CASRSTRGRGDTEAFF.

The V call is TRBV5-4, the J call TRBJ2-1; D remains ambiguous. Germline CDR1 and CDR2: SGHNT and YYREEE (reference sequence). The germline V and J ends were trimmed by 4 bases and 0 bases, with 11 bases remaining between them. The length of the CDR3 is 15 residues. The CDR3 nucleotides are TGTGCCAGCAGCCTAAGGTCGAGCTCCTACAATGAGCAGTTCTTC. Translating gives CASSLRSSSYNEQFF.

The genes are TRBV29-1 and TRBJ2-7, with 7 bases identical to TRBD2. After removal of 6 bases from V and 2 bases from J, the junction contained 1 base not matched to a gene. Germline lookup yields CDR1 SQVTM and CDR2 ANQGSEA. The CDR3 sequence is 11 residues long. CDR3 sequence: CSVGTTYEQYF. In DNA, the CDR3 is TGCAGCGTCGGGACTACCTACGAGCAGTACTTC.

V usage is TRBV18 and J usage is TRBJ2-5; a possible D gene is TRBD2 (6 bases). CDR1 and CDR2 (germline): KGHSH, LQKENI. Trimming took 2 bases from V and 5 from J, leaving 9 bases between them. The CDR3 is made up of 13 amino acids. The CDR3 nucleotides read TGTGCCAGCTCACCAGCGGGGTGGGAGACCCAGTACTTC. This gives the protein CASSPAGWETQYF.

This clone showed up just once. The rearrangement links TRBV10-3 to TRBJ2-7, with 13 bases matching TRBD2. Germline V gene data show CDR1 as ENHRY and CDR2 as SYGVKD. The CDR3 is 18 amino acids. V dropped 0 bases and J dropped 2; count of bases not matched to a gene: 7. The DNA of the CDR3 is TGTGCCATCAGTGAGTCGGAAGGGACTAGCGGGACTCCCTACGAGCAGTACTTC. Translated, it gives CAISESEGTSGTPYEQYF.

V is TRBV29-1 and J is TRBJ2-3; 7 bases agree with TRBD2. The CDR3 runs 14 residues. Trimming at V came to 4 bases and at J to 2 bases, leaving 6 bases not matched to a gene. In germline, CDR1 is SQVTM, CDR2 ANQGSEA. The CDR3 region has the DNA TGCAGCGTTGGGGACTATCATTACACAGATACGCAGTATTTT. Translation: CSVGDYHYTDTQYF.

CDR3 nucleotides: TGTGCCAGCAGCTTTTTCCCCCCCGGTGATACGCAGTATTTT. Amino acids: CASSFFPPGDTQYF. The gene calls are TRBV12-1 and TRBJ2-3; the table's TRBD2 call for D was not verified on the DNA. TRBV12-1 is deemed a pseudogene. CDR3 length: 14 amino acids.

The chain employs TRBV7-6 and TRBJ2-2, with D unclear. Germline assignment: CDR1 SGHVS and CDR2 FNYEAQ. This CDR3 has 14 amino acids. V dropped 1 base and J dropped 1 base, with 4 bases sitting between them. CDR3 coding DNA: TGTGCCAGCAGCTTAGGCCGGAACACCGGGGAGCTGTTTTTT. It specifies CASSLGRNTGELFF.

The chain employs TRBV11-2 and TRBJ2-5; 7 bases agree with TRBD2. The germline V gene has CDR1 SGHAT and CDR2 FQNNGV. The CDR3 length is 16 residues. The V gene end was trimmed by 3 bases and the J gene end by 4 bases; junction bases not matched to a gene: 11. The CDR3 nucleotides are TGTGCCAGCAGCTTCTCGGCGGGAGATATCGTAGAGACCCAGTACTTC. Translating it yields CASSFSAGDIVETQYF.

The CDR3 region is CASSSQRYNEQFF. Here the CDR3 DNA reads TGCGCCAGCAGCTCCCAGCGGTACAATGAGCAGTTCTTC. The rearrangement links TRBV5-1 to TRBJ2-1; D perhaps matches TRBD2 (5 bases). Germline assignment: CDR1 SGHRS and CDR2 YFSETQ. Trimming removed 3 bases at V and 4 bases at J, with 8 bases between. There are 13 residues in the CDR3.

V gene TRBV2 combines with J gene TRBJ1-3, with 11 bases fitting TRBD1. Looked up from germline, CDR1 is SNHLY and CDR2 is FYNNEI. This CDR3 spans 16 amino acids. V lost 3 bases to trimming and J lost 1 base; unmatched junction nucleotides: 2. The CDR3 spells CASSDGTGGSGNTIYF. CDR3 DNA: TGTGCCAGCAGTGATGGGACAGGGGGATCTGGAAACACCATATATTTT.

The rearrangement joins TRBV9 to TRBJ2-7, with TRBD2 identical over 13 bases. J gave up 3 bases and V 3 bases, and 3 bases lay outside the gene matches. CDR1 and CDR2 (germline): SGDLS, YYNGEE. This CDR3 region has 15 residues. The DNA for the CDR3 is TGTGCCAGCAGCGACGGACTAGCGGGAGTCTACGAGCAGTACTTC. It codes for CASSDGLAGVYEQYF.

This chain uses TRBV18 with TRBJ1-3; D gene ambiguous. Germline lookup yields CDR1 KGHSH and CDR2 LQKENI. V lost 5 bases, J lost 0 bases, and 17 bases lay in between. The CDR3 is made up of 17 amino acids. DNA of the CDR3: TGTGCCAGCTCAAAGGGTCCCACTGCGGGCTCTGGAAACACCATATATTTT. It codes for CASSKGPTAGSGNTIYF.

V is TRBV4-1 and J is TRBJ1-5, with TRBD1 matching 7 bases. J was trimmed by 1 base and V by 3 bases; bases with no gene match: 18. The CDR3 runs 20 residues. Germline loops: CDR1 MGHRA, CDR2 YSYEKL. CDR3 amino acids: CASSHRPVGDREGSNQPQHF. CDR3 coding DNA: TGCGCCAGCAGCCACCGCCCTGTGGGGGACAGAGAAGGGAGCAATCAGCCCCAGCATTTT.

V usage is TRBV28 and J usage is TRBJ1-2; D is uncertain. V lost 6 bases to trimming and J lost 4 bases, with 18 bases between them. The CDR3 extends over 15 amino acids. Per germline, CDR1 MDHEN and CDR2 SYDVKM. The CDR3 nucleotides read TGTGCCAGCAGCCCCACCCAGTGGGGTACCTATGGCTACACCTTC. Residues: CASSPTQWGTYGYTF.

V is TRBV28 and J is TRBJ1-2; maybe TRBD1 (5 bases). V shed 6 bases and J shed 8 bases, with 25 bases lying between them. CDR1 is MDHEN, CDR2 SYDVKM, per germline. The length of the CDR3 is 16 residues. The CDR3 DNA reads as TGTGCCAGCAGCCTCCCCTCGCCCGCAGGGTCTGGGGGCTACACCTTC. It is translated as CASSLPSPAGSGGYTF.

CDR3 coding DNA: TGTGCCAGCAGTAGGGGTAGCGGGAACGAGCAGTACTTC. As protein: CASSRGSGNEQYF. This chain uses TRBV6-5 with TRBJ2-7; 8 positions agree with TRBD2. Germline V gene sequence: CDR1 MNHEY, CDR2 SVGAGI. The CDR3 has 13 amino acids. Trimming took 5 bases from V and 5 from J; bases not matched to a gene: 5.

The chain has TRBV7-9 and TRBJ2-4; 7 bases match TRBD1. This CDR3 contains 15 residues. The germline CDR1 and CDR2 sequences are SEHNR and FQNEAQ (reference sequence). V lost 7 bases to trimming and J lost 6 bases; unmatched junction nucleotides: 12. As DNA, the CDR3 is TGTGCCAGCACCCTTGCCTTGGCAGGGGGAAACATTCAGTACTTC. It translates to CASTLALAGGNIQYF. Supplemented by reference TRBV7-9 and TRBJ2-4, the full variable domain reads DTGVSQNPRHKITKRGQNVTFRCDPISEHNRLYWYRQTLGQGPEFLTYFQNEAQLEKSRLLSDRFSAERPKGSFSTLEIQRTEQGDSAMYLCASTLALAGGNIQYFGAGTRLSVL.

The rearrangement joins TRBV29-1 to TRBJ2-5; 13 bases map to TRBD2. J was trimmed by 5 bases and V by 6 bases; bases with no gene match: 6. The CDR3 loop spans 14 amino acids. Germline V gene sequence: CDR1 SQVTM, CDR2 ANQGSEA. The CDR3 loop is CSVVGLAGAETQYF. CDR3 coding DNA: TGCAGCGTAGTTGGACTAGCGGGAGCGGAGACCCAGTACTTC. Supplemented by reference TRBV29-1 and TRBJ2-5, the full variable domain reads SAVISQKPSRDICQRGTSLTIQCQVDSQVTMMFWYRQQPGQSLTLIATANQGSEATYESGFVIDKFPISRPNLTFSTLTVSNMSPEDSSIYLCSVVGLAGAETQYFGPGTRLLVL.

This chain links TRBV27 with TRBJ2-5; no definite D call. The CDR3 contains 14 residues. In germline, CDR1 is MNHEY, CDR2 SMNVEV (reference sequence). V lost 5 bases, J lost 3 bases, and 13 bases lay in between. The CDR3 bases are TGTGCCAGCAGTCGACAAAACCAAAAAGAGACCCAGTACTTC. This gives the protein CASSRQNQKETQYF.

The chain carries TRBV5-1 and TRBJ1-4, with TRBD1 identical over 8 bases. With V trimmed by 3 bases and J by 8 bases, 6 bases remained unmatched. This CDR3 contains 14 residues. Germline V CDR1 and CDR2: SGHRS, YFSETQ. The CDR3 spells CASSSRTGLEKLFF. In DNA form, the CDR3 reads TGCGCCAGCAGCTCCCGGACAGGGTTGGAAAAACTGTTTTTT.